This TCR beta chain was observed in a study of OX40 agonist ivuxolimab in advanced cancers. Study overall: Three dose-escalation patients had partial responses: one with hepatocellular carcinoma and two with cutaneous melanoma.

The germline V gene has CDR1 MNHEY and CDR2 SVGAGI. The trim removed 7 bases at V and 8 bases at J, leaving 11 bases unmatched. The CDR3 has 14 amino acids. The table came from immunoSEQ multiplex PCR; TCRdb's copy has only in-frame clones and leaves some out. The sample has 55,000 to 65,000 clones, less than 90% seen once; the top ten hold less than 0.85%. The sample here was CD4+ or CD8+ T cells sorted from blood, taken in a trial of the OX40 agonist ivuxolimab. The V and J genes are TRBV6-5 and TRBJ1-1; 9 bases are a match to TRBD1. The receptor was isolated from an adult with an advanced solid tumor such as melanoma, head and neck, liver or kidney cancer. The CDR3 coding sequence is TGTGCCAGCACCCTGGCGACAGGGGGAGGCGAAGCTTTCTTT. Amino acid sequence: CASTLATGGGEAFF.